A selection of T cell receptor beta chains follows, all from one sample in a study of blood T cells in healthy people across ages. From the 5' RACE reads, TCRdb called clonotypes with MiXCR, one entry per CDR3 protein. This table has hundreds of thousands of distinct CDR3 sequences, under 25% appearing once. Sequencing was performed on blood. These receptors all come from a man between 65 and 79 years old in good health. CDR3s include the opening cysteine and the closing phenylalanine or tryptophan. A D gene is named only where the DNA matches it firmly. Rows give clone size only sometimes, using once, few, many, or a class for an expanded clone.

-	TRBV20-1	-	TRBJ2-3	TGCAGTGCTAGGAGGGGGGCGGGACGAGAAGATACGCAGTATTTT	CSARRGAGREDTQYF
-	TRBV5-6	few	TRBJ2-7	TGTGCCAGCAGCACCTATTACAGGGACTCCTACGAGCAGTACTTC	CASSTYYRDSYEQYF
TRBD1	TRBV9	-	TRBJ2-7	TGTGCCAGCAGCGCCGGACAGGGGGCCTCCTACGAGCAGTACTTC	CASSAGQGASYEQYF
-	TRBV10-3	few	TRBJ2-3	TGTGCCATCAGTTTAGCGGTCCCGTCAGACGCAGATACGCAGTATTTT	CAISLAVPSDADTQYF
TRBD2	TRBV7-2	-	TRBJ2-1	TGTGCCAGCAGCCCGGGACTAGCGGGAGGGATTGAGCAGTTCTTC	CASSPGLAGGIEQFF
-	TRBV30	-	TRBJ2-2	TGTGCCTGGAGTGTAATTCTTAAGCGGACCGGGGAGCTGTTTTTT	CAWSVILKRTGELFF
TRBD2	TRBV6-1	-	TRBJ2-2	TGTGCCAGCAGGGCTAGCGGGAGAGCCGGGGAGCTGTTTTTT	CASRASGRAGELFF
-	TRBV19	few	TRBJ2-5	TGTGCCAGTAGTATAGATTCGGGGAGGCCCAAAGGGACCCAGTACTTC	CASSIDSGRPKGTQYF
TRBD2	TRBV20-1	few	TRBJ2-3	TGCAGTGCTTTCCTAGCGGGAGGGGACAGCACAGATACGCAGTATTTT	CSAFLAGGDSTDTQYF
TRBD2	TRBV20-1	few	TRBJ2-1	TGCAGTGCTGAACGGGAGGGCTTCTACAATGAGCAGTTCTTC	CSAEREGFYNEQFF
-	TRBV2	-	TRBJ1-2	TGTGCCAGAGGGGACCAGAGACTGAACTATGGCTACACCTTC	CARGDQRLNYGYTF
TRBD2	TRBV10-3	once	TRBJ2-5	TGTGCCATCGGGAGGGGAGAGGAAGAGACCCAGTACTTC	CAIGRGEEETQYF
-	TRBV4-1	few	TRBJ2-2	TGCGCCAGCAGCCAACGGTCCGCGAACACCGGGGAGCTGTTTTTT	CASSQRSANTGELFF
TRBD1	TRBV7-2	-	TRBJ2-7	TGTGCCAGCAGCTTAGGGACAGGGGGTGTTTCCTACGAGCAGTACTTC	CASSLGTGGVSYEQYF
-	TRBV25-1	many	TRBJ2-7	TGTGCCAGCAGTGGGAACTCCTACGAGCAGTACTTC	CASSGNSYEQYF
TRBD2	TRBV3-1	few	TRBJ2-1	TGTGTCAGCAGCCAAGTCGGAGCGGGAGCCGGCAATGAGCAGTTCTTC	CVSSQVGAGAGNEQFF
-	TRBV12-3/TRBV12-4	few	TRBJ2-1	TGTGCCAGCAGAGGAGTCGCCTACAATGAGCAGTTCTTC	CASRGVAYNEQFF
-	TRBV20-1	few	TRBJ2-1	TGCAGTGCCCCGTCTCCCCCCTACAATGAGCAGTTCTTC	CSAPSPPYNEQFF
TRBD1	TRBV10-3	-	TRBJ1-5	TGTGCCATCAGTGGCTCTTTGATAGGGGGCGATCAGCCCCAGCATTTT	CAISGSLIGGDQPQHF
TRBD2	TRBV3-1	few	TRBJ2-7	TGTGCCAGCAGCCAACAAGCGGGAGCGAAAGAGCAGTACTTC	CASSQQAGAKEQYF
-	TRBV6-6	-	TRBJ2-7	TGTGCCAGCAAAGACTCGGGACCCCCTCTCGAGCAGTACTTC	CASKDSGPPLEQYF
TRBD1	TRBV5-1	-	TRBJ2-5	TGCGCCAGCAGCCCCGAAGGGACAGGGGGAGAGACCCAGTACTTC	CASSPEGTGGETQYF
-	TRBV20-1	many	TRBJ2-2	TGCAGTGCTAGTGCCCAAGCCGGCGGGGAGCTGTTTTTT	CSASAQAGGELFF
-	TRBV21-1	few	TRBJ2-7	TGTGCCAGCAGCAAAGGTCCACCAGGGAGTGAGCAGTACTTC	CASSKGPPGSEQYF
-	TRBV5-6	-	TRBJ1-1	TGTGCCAGCAGCTCCGACTTGGCGGGCACTGAAGCTTTCTTT	CASSSDLAGTEAFF
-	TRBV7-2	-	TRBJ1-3	TGTGCCAGCAGCTTAGTGCTCGACACCATATATTTT	CASSLVLDTIYF
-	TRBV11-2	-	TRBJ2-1	TGTGCCAGCAGCTTAGTCGGCAGGCGGGGCAATGAGCAGTTCTTC	CASSLVGRRGNEQFF
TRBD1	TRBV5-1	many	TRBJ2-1	TGCGCCAGCAGACAAGGGACAGCGAACTACAATGAGCAGTTCTTC	CASRQGTANYNEQFF
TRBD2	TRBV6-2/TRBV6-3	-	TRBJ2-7	TGTGCCAGCAGTAATCAAGCGGGAGGAGGGCTCTACGAGCAGTACTTC	CASSNQAGGGLYEQYF
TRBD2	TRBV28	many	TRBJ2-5	TGTGCCAGCAGTGCTAGCGGGAACCGGCAAGAGACCCAGTACTTC	CASSASGNRQETQYF
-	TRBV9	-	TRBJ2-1	TGTGCCAGCACCCCGGGGGTAAACAATGAGCAGTTCTTC	CASTPGVNNEQFF
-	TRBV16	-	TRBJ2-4	TGTGCCAGCAGCCCCTTGGACAACCTAGCCAAAAACATTCAGTACTTC	CASSPLDNLAKNIQYF
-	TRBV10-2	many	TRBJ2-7	TGCGCCAGCAGGCAGACGGATATCTACGAGCAGTACTTC	CASRQTDIYEQYF
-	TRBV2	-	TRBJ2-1	TGTGCCAGCTCCTGGACGAGGGGAGGAGAGCAGTTCTTT	CASSWTRGGEQFF
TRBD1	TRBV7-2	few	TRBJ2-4	TGTGCCAGCAGCCACCTGTACAGGGGGAAAAGCTTAGCCAAAAACATTCAGTACTTC	CASSHLYRGKSLAKNIQYF
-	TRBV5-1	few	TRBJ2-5	TGCGCCAGCAGCTTGGATGGAAGGGAATGGGAGACCCAGTACTTC	CASSLDGREWETQYF
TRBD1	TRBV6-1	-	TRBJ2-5	TGTGCCAGCACCGGGACAGGGAACCAAGAGACCCAGTACTTC	CASTGTGNQETQYF
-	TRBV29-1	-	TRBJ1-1	TGCAGCGTTGTATCCGGGCGGACTGAAGCTTTCTTT	CSVVSGRTEAFF
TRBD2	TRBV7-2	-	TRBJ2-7	TGTGCCAGCAGCTTAGAGGGACTAGCGAGAGCGGAGCAGTACTTC	CASSLEGLARAEQYF
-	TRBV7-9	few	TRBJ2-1	TGTGCCAGCAGCTTCTCAGGGATTCGGGGTGAGCAGTTCTTC	CASSFSGIRGEQFF
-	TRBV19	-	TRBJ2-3	TGTGCCAGTAATAAGGGTTCGACAGATACGCAGTATTTT	CASNKGSTDTQYF
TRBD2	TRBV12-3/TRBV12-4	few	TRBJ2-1	TGTGCCAGCAGTACCGGACTAGCGGGGGACAATGAGCAGTTCTTC	CASSTGLAGDNEQFF
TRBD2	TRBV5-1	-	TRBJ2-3	TGCGCCAGCAGCCCAACCCCGGCGGGAGAGGCAGATACGCAGTATTTT	CASSPTPAGEADTQYF
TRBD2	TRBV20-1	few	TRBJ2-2	TGCAGTGCTAGTACTAGCGGGATGGACGGGGAGCTGTTTTTT	CSASTSGMDGELFF
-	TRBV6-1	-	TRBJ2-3	TGTGCCAGCAGTGAACCAGGGTACGGCACAGATACGCAGTATTTT	CASSEPGYGTDTQYF
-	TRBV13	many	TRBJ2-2	TGTGCCAGCAGCTACGCCAAGGGTTCCGGGGAGCTGTTTTTT	CASSYAKGSGELFF
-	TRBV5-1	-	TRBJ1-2	TGCGCCAGCAGCTTGGCGGGACGTTATGGCTACACCTTC	CASSLAGRYGYTF
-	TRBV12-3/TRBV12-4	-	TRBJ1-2	TGTGCCAGCAGTTACGGGGCTGGCTACACCTTC	CASSYGAGYTF
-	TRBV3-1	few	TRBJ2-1	TGTGCCAGCAGTCACTCGACAGGTTCCTACAATGAGCAGTTCTTC	CASSHSTGSYNEQFF
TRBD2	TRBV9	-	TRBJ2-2	TGTGCCAGCAGCGATGGGACTAGCGGAAACACCGGGGAGCTGTTTTTT	CASSDGTSGNTGELFF
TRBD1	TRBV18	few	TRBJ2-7	TGTGCCAGCTCACCAAAGACAGGGTACGAGCAGTACTTC	CASSPKTGYEQYF
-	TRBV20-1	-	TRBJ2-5	TGCAGTGCTAGACCGTCCTACCAAGAGACCCAGTACTTC	CSARPSYQETQYF
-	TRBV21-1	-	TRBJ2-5	TGTGCCAGCAGCAAACTTGGGTGGGGCATGGCAGAAGAGACCCAGTACTTC	CASSKLGWGMAEETQYF
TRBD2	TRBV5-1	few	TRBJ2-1	TGCGCCAGCAGCAAGGGACTAGCGAGCTCCTACAATGAGCAGTTCTTC	CASSKGLASSYNEQFF
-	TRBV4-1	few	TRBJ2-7	TGCGCCAGCAGCCAAGAACGCAGCTCCTACGAGCAGTACTTC	CASSQERSSYEQYF
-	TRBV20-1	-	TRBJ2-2	TGCAGTGCTAGGATGGTGGATTACACCGGGGAGCTGTTTTTT	CSARMVDYTGELFF
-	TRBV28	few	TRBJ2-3	TGTGCCAGCAGTTTATTATCGGGGTTGGGCACAGATACGCAGTATTTT	CASSLLSGLGTDTQYF
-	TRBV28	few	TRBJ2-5	TGTGCCAGCAGTTTTCAGCAGACTCCACGGGGGACCCAGTACTTC	CASSFQQTPRGTQYF
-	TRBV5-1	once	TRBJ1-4	TGCGCCAGCAGCTTCCAGGGAGGACTTAATGCAAAACTGTTTTTT	CASSFQGGLNAKLFF
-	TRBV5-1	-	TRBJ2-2	TGCGCCAGCAGCAGAACAGAGAGGAACACCGGGGAGCTGTTTTTT	CASSRTERNTGELFF